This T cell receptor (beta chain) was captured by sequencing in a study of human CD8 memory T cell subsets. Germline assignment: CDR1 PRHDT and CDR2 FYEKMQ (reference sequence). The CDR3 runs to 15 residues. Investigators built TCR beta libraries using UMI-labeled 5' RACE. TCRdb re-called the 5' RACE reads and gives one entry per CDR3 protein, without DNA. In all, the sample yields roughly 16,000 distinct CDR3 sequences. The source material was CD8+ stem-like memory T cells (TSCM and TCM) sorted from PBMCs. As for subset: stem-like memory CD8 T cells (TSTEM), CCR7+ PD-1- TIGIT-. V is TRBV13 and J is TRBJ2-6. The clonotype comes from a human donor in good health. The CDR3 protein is CASSSSITGANVLTF.